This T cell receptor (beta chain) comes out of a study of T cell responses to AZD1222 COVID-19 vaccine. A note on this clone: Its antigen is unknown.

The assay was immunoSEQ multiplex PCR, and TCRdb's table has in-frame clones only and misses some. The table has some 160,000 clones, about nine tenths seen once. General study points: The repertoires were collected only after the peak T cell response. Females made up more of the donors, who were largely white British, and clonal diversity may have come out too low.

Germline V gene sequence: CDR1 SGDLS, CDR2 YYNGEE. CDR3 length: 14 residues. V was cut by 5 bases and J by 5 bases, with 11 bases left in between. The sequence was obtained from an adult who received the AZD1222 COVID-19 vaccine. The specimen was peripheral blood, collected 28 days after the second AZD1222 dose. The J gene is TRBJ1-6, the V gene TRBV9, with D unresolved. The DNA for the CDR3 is TGTGCCAGCAGTATCGGGATCGATAATTCACCCCTCCACTTT. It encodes CASSIGIDNSPLHF. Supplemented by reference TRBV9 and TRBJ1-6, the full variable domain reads DSGVTQTPKHLITATGQRVTLRCSPRSGDLSVYWYQQSLDQGLQFLIQYYNGEERAKGNILERFSAQQFPDLHSELNLSSLELGDSALYFCASSIGIDNSPLHFGNGTRLTVT.